This section outlines one T cell receptor beta chain sequence together with its context. This clonotype has ten or more counts. This receptor's antigen is unknown. Base qualities are missing; no much larger clone stands one base away. TCRdb names Illumina NovaSeq 6000 as the instrument used. TCRalpha and TCRbeta cDNA libraries were constructed by 5'RACE with constant-segment primers, with sample barcodes and unique molecular identifiers being introduced. RNA was extracted from every sample with Trizol reagent. Libraries were amplified in two PCR steps, with a second sample barcode and Illumina TruSeq adapters added in the second step. Libraries were sequenced on an Illumina NovaSeq with 2 x 150 bp paired-end reads. From the authors' description of their analysis: Demultiplexing of reads and collapsing into UMI-guided consensus sequences were performed with migec v1.2.7. With mixcr v2.1.11, UMI consensuses were aligned to TRA and TRB V and J templates and assembled into clonotypes. Clonotypes were classified as expanded or contracted when called significant by both edgeR and NoisET, with noise models trained on biological replicates. For edgeR calls, a false discovery rate-adjusted p below 0.01 and a log2 fold-change threshold of 1 were applied. As an exploratory analysis of dynamics, max-normalized trajectories of the 1000 most abundant clonotypes were examined with PCA combined with hierarchical clustering. Each responding clone was given a CD4 or CD8 phenotype based on the CD4+ and CD8+ repertoires, which had been sequenced separately. TCRdb reran the public reads through fastp at Q25 and MiXCR, keeping productive beta chains. Duplicate CDR3 protein sequences are folded into a single record with the most common DNA and genes. These V and J calls derive from TCRdb rather than the authors' analysis. Recorded for this sample are some 250,000 distinct CDR3 sequences; roughly 9.4% of them occurred a single time. The ten largest clones represent around 23% of the sample.

CDR1 and CDR2, per the germline V gene (reference sequence), are SEHNR and FQNEAQ. The CDR3 spans 14 residues, from the cysteine through the phenylalanine. CDR3 DNA only is kept here, 42 bases in frame from base 1. V is shortened by 1 base, J by 3 bases, and the region joining them spans 7 bases. This specimen comes from a study of T-cell memory formation after mild COVID-19 (TCRdb year 2021). In terms of the full investigation: TCR sequence clusters from the two donors were largely donor specific. In two donors, T-cell clones that expanded and contracted after mild COVID-19 were followed by sequencing TCRalpha and TCRbeta repertoires longitudinally. Two young, previously healthy adult volunteers, one female and one male, were included in the cohort. Here is what the overall study found, with its caveats: The detection of some responding clones in pre-infection memory suggests that pre-existing cross-reactive memory T cells joined the SARS-CoV-2 response. SARS-CoV-2 specificity of the second-wave clones peaking on day 37 was not confirmed. Clones that contracted from day 15 to 85 showed balanced CD4/CD8 phenotypes, whereas a second wave of clones that expanded from day 15 to 37 leaned towards CD4+. Only a couple of mild cases were covered in the study, and larger cohorts including severe cases with pre-infection samples were considered necessary. Contracting CD4+ clones were found mainly in CM and EM memory subsets, while CD8+ clones were enriched in EMRA.

Ficoll-Paque density gradient centrifugation was the method used to isolate PBMCs. Sequencing input: PBMCs or a T cell subset sorted from them (not recorded which). The origin of this receptor is a man between 18 and 29 years old who had mild COVID-19 (a few samples of this study predate the infection). The sample titles of this study are shuffled in the database, so cell type and time point are left out; the donor was told from shared clones. In this chain, TRBV7-9 is recombined with TRBJ2-1; no D gene can be assigned with confidence. The CDR3 region has the sequence CASSLESFYNEQFF. At the DNA level, the sequence is TGTGCCAGCAGCTTAGAGAGTTTCTACAATGAGCAGTTCTTC. The full variable domain, with segments outside the CDR3 supplied by the reference TRBV7-9 and TRBJ2-1 proteins, appears as DTGVSQNPRHKITKRGQNVTFRCDPISEHNRLYWYRQTLGQGPEFLTYFQNEAQLEKSRLLSDRFSAERPKGSFSTLEIQRTEQGDSAMYLCASSLESFYNEQFFGPGTRLTVL.